This T cell receptor (beta chain) comes out of a study of Ad26.COV2.S vaccination and SARS-CoV-2 variants. Study background: Trial arm assignment for the donor was COV1001 Ad26.COV2.S. Intramuscular Ad26.COV2.S doses were given once or twice, 56 days apart.

In regard to this clone: Its antigen is unknown.

Study results and caveats: Placebo recipients trailed vaccine recipients in spike-specific TCR breadth.

The table came from immunoSEQ multiplex PCR; TCRdb's copy has only in-frame clones and leaves some out. The sample holds around 300,000 clones, less than 90% seen once. The CDR3 runs 13 residues. The V and J ends lost 10 bases and 11 bases respectively, with 18 bases between them. Treatment in this sample: roughly 20 received Ad26.COV2.S at low or high dose, single or two shots; 5 received placebo; per-sample allocation not given. The samples were gathered on day 63 after the first injection of vaccine or placebo. Donor was an adult aged 18-55 years in Boston. This TCR derives from a person aged 18-60 years who received the Ad26.COV2.S COVID-19 vaccine or a placebo. The genes are TRBV12-3 or TRBV12-4 and TRBJ2-6; either TRBD1 or TRBD2 may fit D (7 bases each). The sample in question was peripheral blood, obtained in a trial of Ad26.COV2.S vaccine versus placebo. The DNA for the CDR3 is TGTGCCACCTCGTCAGGGGGGGTAGACGTCCTGACTTTC. Amino acid sequence: CATSSGGVDVLTF.